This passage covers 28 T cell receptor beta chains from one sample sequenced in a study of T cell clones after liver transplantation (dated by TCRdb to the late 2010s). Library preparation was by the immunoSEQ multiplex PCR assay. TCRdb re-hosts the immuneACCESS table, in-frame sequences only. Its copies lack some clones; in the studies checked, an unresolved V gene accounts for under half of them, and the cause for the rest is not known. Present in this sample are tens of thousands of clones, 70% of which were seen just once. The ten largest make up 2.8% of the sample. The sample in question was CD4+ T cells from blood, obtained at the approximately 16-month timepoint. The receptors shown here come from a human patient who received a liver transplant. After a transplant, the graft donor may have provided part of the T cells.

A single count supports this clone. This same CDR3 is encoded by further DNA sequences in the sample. CDR3 in amino acids: CASSLQGAAEKLFF. The CDR3 bases are TGTGCCAGCAGCTTACAGGGGGCTGCTGAAAAACTGTTTTTT. V is TRBV5-4 and J is TRBJ1-4; 9 bases are shared with TRBD1. The CDR3 runs to 14 residues. The trim removed 2 bases at V and 7 bases at J, leaving 3 bases unmatched. Germline V CDR1 and CDR2: SGHNT, YYREEE (reference sequence). The full variable domain, its missing parts supplied by reference TRBV5-4 and TRBJ1-4, is ETGVTQSPTHLIKTRGQQVTLRCSSQSGHNTVSWYQQALGQGPQFIFQYYREEENGRGNFPPRFSGLQFPNYSSELNVNALELDDSALYLCASSLQGAAEKLFFGSGTQLSVL.

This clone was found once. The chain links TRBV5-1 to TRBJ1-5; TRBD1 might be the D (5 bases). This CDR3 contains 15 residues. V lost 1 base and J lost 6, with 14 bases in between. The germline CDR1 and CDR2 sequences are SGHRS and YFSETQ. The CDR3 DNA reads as TGCGCCAGCAGCTTGTCTGATCCAGGGTTTCAGCCCCAGCATTTT. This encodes CASSLSDPGFQPQHF.

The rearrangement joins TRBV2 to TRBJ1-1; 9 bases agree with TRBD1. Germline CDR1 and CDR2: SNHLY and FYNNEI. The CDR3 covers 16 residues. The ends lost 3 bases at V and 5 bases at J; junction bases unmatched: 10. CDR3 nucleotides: TGTGCCAGCAGTGACCCAACTACAGGGGGCGGGACTGAAGCTTTCTTT. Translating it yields CASSDPTTGGGTEAFF.

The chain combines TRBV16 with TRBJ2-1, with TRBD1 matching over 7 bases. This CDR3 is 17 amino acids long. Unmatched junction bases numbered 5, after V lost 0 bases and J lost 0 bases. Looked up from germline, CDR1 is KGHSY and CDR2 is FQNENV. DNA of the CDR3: TGTGCCAGCAGCCAATCGTTACGGGACAGCTCCTACAATGAGCAGTTCTTC. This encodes CASSQSLRDSSYNEQFF.

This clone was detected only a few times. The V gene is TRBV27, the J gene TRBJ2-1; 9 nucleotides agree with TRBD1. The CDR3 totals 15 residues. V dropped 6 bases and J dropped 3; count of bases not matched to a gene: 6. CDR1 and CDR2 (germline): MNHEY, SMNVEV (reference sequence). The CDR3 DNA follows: TGTGCCAGCAGAACGGACAGGGGAATCTACAATGAGCAGTTCTTC. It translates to CASRTDRGIYNEQFF.

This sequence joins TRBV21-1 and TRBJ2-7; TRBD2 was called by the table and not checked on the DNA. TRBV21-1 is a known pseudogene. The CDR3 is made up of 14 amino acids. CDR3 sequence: CASFLGLAVHEQYV. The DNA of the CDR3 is TGTGCCAGCTTCTTAGGACTAGCGGTCCACGAGCAGTACGTC.

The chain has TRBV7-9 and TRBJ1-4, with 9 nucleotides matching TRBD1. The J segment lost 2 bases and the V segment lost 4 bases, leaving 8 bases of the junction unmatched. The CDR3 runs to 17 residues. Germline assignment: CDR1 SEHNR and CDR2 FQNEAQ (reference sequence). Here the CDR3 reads CASSSPTGGNTNEKLFF. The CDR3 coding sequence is TGTGCCAGCAGCTCGCCTACAGGGGGCAACACTAATGAAAAACTGTTTTTT. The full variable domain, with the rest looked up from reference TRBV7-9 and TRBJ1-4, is DTGVSQNPRHKITKRGQNVTFRCDPISEHNRLYWYRQTLGQGPEFLTYFQNEAQLEKSRLLSDRFSAERPKGSFSTLEIQRTEQGDSAMYLCASSSPTGGNTNEKLFFGSGTQLSVL.

The CDR3, as DNA: TGTGCCAGCAGCTTGAAAAATAGCGGGAGATTCAATGAGCAGTTCTTC. Translated, it gives CASSLKNSGRFNEQFF. The gene calls are TRBV5-4 and TRBJ2-1; the match to TRBD2 covers 9 bases. The CDR3 extends over 16 amino acids. The germline V gene has CDR1 SGHNT and CDR2 YYREEE (reference sequence). Losses at the gene ends were 1 base for V and 6 bases for J; bases not matched to a gene: 8.

The CDR3 DNA is TGTGCCAGCAGTGACAGGGGGGATCAGCCCCAGCATTTT. This sequence encodes CASSDRGDQPQHF. The V gene is TRBV6-1, the J gene TRBJ1-5, with 7 positions matching TRBD1. The V and J ends lost 3 bases and 5 bases, in that order; junction bases with no gene match: 1. CDR3 length equals 13 residues. Germline values: CDR1 MNHNS, CDR2 SASEGT.

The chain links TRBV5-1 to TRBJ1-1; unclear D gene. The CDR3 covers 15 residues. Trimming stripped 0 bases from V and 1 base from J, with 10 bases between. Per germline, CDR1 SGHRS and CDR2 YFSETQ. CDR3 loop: CASSLEGRTNTEAFF. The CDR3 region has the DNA TGCGCCAGCAGCTTGGAGGGCAGGACGAACACTGAAGCTTTCTTT.

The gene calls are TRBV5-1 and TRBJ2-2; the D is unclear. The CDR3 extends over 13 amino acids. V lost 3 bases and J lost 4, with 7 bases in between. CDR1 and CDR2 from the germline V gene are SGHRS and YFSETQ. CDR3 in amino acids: CASSSTFTGELFF. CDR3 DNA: TGCGCCAGCAGCTCGACATTCACCGGGGAGCTGTTTTTT. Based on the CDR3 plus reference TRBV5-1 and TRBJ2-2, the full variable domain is KAGVTQTPRYLIKTRGQQVTLSCSPISGHRSVSWYQQTPGQGLQFLFEYFSETQRNKGNFPGRFSGRQFSNSRSEMNVSTLELGDSALYLCASSSTFTGELFFGEGSRLTVL.

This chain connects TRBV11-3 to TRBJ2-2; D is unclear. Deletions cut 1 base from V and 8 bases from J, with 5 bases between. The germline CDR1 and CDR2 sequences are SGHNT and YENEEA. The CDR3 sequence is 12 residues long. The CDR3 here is CASSLVGGELFF. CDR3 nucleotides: TGTGCCAGCAGCTTAGTAGGGGGGGAGCTGTTTTTT.

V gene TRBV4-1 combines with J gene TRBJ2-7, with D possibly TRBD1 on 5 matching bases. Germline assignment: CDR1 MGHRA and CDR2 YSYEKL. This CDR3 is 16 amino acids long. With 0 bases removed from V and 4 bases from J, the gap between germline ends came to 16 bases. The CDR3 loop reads CASSQEQGFGTYEQYF. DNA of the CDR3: TGCGCCAGCAGCCAAGAGCAGGGATTCGGTACGTACGAGCAGTACTTC.

CDR3 coding DNA: TGTGCCAGCGTACAGGGGCCGAACACTGAAGCTTTCTTT. It yields the protein CASVQGPNTEAFF. The chain couples TRBV6-6 to TRBJ1-1, with 7 bases aligning to TRBD1. J lost 1 base, V lost 8 bases, and 4 bases had no gene match. The CDR3 covers 13 residues. CDR1 MNHNY and CDR2 SVGAGI come from the germline V gene (reference sequence).

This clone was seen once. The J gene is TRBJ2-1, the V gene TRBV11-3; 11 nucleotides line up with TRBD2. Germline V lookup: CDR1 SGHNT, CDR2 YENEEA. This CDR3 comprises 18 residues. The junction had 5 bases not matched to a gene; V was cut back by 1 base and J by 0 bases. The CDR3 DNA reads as TGTGCCAGCAGCTTAGGACTAGCGGGACCGAGCTCCTACAATGAGCAGTTCTTC. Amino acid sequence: CASSLGLAGPSSYNEQFF.

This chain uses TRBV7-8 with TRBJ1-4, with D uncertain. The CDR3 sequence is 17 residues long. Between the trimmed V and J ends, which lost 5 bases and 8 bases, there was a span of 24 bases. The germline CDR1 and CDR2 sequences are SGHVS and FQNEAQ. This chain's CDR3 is CASSPQHQFRALEKLFF. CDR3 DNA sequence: TGTGCCAGCAGCCCACAACATCAGTTTAGGGCTCTGGAAAAACTGTTTTTT.

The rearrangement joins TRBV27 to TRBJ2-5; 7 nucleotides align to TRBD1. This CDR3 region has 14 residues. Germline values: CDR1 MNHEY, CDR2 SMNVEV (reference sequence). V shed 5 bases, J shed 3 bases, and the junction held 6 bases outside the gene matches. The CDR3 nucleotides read TGTGCCAGCAGTATGGGACAGATGAAAGAGACCCAGTACTTC. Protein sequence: CASSMGQMKETQYF.

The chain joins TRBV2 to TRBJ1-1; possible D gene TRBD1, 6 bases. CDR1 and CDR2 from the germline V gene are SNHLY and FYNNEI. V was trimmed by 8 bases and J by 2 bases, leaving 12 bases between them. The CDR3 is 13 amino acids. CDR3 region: CASETGANTEAFF. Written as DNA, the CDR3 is TGTGCCAGCGAGACGGGGGCAAACACTGAAGCTTTCTTT. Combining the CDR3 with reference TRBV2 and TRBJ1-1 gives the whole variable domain EPEVTQTPSHQVTQMGQEVILRCVPISNHLYFYWYRQILGQKVEFLVSFYNNEISEKSEIFDDQFSVERPDGSNFTLKIRSTKLEDSAMYFCASETGANTEAFFGQGTRLTVV.

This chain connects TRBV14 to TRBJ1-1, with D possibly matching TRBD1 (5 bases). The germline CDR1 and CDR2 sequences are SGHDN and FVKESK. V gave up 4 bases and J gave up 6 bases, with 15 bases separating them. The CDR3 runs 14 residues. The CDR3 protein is CASSPKPGGSEAFF. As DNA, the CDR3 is TGTGCCAGCAGCCCAAAGCCGGGGGGTTCTGAAGCTTTCTTT.

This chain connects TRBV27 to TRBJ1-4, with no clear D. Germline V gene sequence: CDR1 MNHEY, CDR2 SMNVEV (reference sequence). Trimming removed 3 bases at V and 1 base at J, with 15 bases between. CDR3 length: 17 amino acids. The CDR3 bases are TGTGCCAGCAGTTTTGACGGCAGGACCAGAACTAATGAAAAACTGTTTTTT. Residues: CASSFDGRTRTNEKLFF.

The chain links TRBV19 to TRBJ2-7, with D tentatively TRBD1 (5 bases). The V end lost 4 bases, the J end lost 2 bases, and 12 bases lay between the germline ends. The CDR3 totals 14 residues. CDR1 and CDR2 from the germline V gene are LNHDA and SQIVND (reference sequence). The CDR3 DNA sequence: TGTGCCAGTAGTAGGGATAACAGGACCTACGAGCAGTACGTC. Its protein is CASSRDNRTYEQYV.

CDR3 loop: CAERPGQVNYGYTF. As DNA, the CDR3 is TGTGCCGAAAGACCGGGACAAGTGAACTATGGCTACACCTTC. The chain has TRBV2 and TRBJ1-2, with D possibly TRBD1 on 6 matching bases. The CDR3 is 14 amino acids. V was cut by 11 bases and J by 2 bases, with 18 bases left in between. Germline CDR1 and CDR2: SNHLY and FYNNEI.

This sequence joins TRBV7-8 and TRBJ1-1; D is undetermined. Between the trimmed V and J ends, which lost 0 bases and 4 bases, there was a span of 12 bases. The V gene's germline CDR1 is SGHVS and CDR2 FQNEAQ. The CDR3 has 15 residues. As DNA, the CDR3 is TGTGCCAGCAGCTTAGCCCCGGGAGGGAGCACTGAAGCTTTCTTT. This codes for CASSLAPGGSTEAFF.

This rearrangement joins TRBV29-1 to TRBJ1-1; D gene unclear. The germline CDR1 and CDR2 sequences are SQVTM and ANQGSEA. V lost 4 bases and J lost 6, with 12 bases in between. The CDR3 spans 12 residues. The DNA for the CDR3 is TGCAGCGTTGTTACTGGGGTTTCTGAAGCTTTCTTT. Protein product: CSVVTGVSEAFF.

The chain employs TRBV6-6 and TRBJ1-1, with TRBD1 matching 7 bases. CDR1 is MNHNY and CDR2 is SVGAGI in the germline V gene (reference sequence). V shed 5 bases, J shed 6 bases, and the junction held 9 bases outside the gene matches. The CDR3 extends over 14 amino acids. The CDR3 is CASSLRGVAAEAFF. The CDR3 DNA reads TGTGCCAGCAGTCTCAGGGGGGTGGCGGCTGAAGCTTTCTTT.

In nucleotides, the CDR3 is TGTGCCGCAGTACACCCGAACACCGGGGAGCTGTTTTTT. It codes for CAAVHPNTGELFF. The rearrangement links TRBV11-3 to TRBJ2-2, with D hard to call. Looked up from germline, CDR1 is SGHNT and CDR2 is YENEEA. The V and J ends lost 11 bases and 0 bases respectively, with 10 bases between them. The CDR3 is 13 residues long.

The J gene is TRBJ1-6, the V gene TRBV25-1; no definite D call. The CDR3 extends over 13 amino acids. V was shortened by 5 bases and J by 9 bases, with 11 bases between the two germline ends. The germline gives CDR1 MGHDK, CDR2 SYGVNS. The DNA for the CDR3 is TGTGCCAGCAGTTTCAAGGTCGGTTCACCCCTCCACTTT. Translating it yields CASSFKVGSPLHF.

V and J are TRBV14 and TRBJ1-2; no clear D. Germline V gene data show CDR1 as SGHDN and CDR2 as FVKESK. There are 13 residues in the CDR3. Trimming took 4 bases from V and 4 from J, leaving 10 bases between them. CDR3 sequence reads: CASSLGRFYGYTF. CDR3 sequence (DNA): TGTGCCAGCAGCCTAGGACGGTTCTATGGCTACACCTTC.